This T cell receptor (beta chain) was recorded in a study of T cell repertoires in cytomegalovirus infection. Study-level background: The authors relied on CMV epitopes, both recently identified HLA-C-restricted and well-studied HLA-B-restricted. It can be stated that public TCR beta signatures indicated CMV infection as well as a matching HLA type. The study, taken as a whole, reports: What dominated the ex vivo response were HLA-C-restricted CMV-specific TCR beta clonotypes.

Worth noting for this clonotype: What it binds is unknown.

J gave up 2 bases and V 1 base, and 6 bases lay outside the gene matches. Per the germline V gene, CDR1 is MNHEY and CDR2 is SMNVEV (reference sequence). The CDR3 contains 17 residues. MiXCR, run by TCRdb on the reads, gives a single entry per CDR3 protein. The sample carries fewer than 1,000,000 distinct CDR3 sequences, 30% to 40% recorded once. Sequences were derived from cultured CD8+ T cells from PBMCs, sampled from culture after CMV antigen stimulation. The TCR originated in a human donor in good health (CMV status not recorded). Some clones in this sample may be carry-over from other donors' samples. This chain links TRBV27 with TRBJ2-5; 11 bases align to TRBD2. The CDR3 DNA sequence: TGTGCCAGCAGTTTATTCCCCAGACTAGCGGGACAAGAGACCCAGTACTTC. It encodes CASSLFPRLAGQETQYF.